This T cell receptor beta chain stems from a study of CD8+CD57+ T cells in acquired aplastic anemia. Study summary: Sorted CD4+ and CD8+ cell DNA averaged approximately 3.2 ug.

Whole-study findings and limits: CD8+ Simpson's diversity showed no significant patient-control difference. Overlap between patients and controls comprised 25 to 30 CD8+ CDR3 sequences.

Of note for this clonotype: The antigen remains undetermined.

This CDR3 has 13 amino acids. The germline V and J ends were trimmed by 1 base and 8 bases, with 9 bases remaining between them. CDR1 and CDR2 from the germline V gene are SGHNT and YENEEA. Sequencing was done on patients that had shown CD8+CD57+ cell expansion by flow cytometry. At the time of blood sampling, patients had not yet received any therapy. Profiling of TCR beta VDJ combinations and CDR3 sequences used genomic DNA as template. MiXCR, run by TCRdb on the reads, gives a single entry per CDR3 protein. The sample includes about 270,000 distinct CDR3 sequences, 70% to 85% of them seen just once.

Specimen: sorted CD4+, CD8+, or CD8+CD57+ T cells (not recorded which) from PBMCs. The chain is built from TRBV11-3 and TRBJ1-5; no reliable D call. The TCR was taken from a human donor with aplastic anemia. CDR3 sequence reads: CASSLGAGEPQHF. In DNA, the CDR3 is TGTGCCAGCAGCTTAGGTGCGGGCGAGCCCCAGCATTTT.